The source of this T cell receptor (beta chain) is a study of PD-1 blockade in classical Hodgkin lymphoma. Relapses following autologous stem cell transplantation were seen in all patients, with brentuximab vedotin exposure varying. Patients reached a best response of complete response, partial response or progressive disease. Germline lookup yields CDR1 ENHRY and CDR2 SYGVKD. Losses at the gene ends were 6 bases for V and 4 bases for J; bases not matched to a gene: 8. This CDR3 is 15 amino acids long. Here immunoSEQ multiplex PCR was the method, and the copy in TCRdb shows in-frame clones only, minus some. Among 15,000 to 17,000 clones, around four fifths were seen once, and the ten largest hold 30% to 45%. On this clone: Its specificity is unknown.

Study-level results: Repertoire difference causes, possibly disease activity or prior therapy, remain undefined.

The sequence derives from a human donor with classical Hodgkin lymphoma. The rearrangement uses TRBV10-3 and TRBJ2-3; 9 nucleotides match TRBD2. Specimen: peripheral blood mononuclear cells (PBMCs), collected before the second cycle of nivolumab. The CDR3 reads CAIRSLAGLSDTQYF. The CDR3, as DNA: TGTGCCATCAGGTCCCTAGCGGGGTTGTCAGATACGCAGTATTTT.